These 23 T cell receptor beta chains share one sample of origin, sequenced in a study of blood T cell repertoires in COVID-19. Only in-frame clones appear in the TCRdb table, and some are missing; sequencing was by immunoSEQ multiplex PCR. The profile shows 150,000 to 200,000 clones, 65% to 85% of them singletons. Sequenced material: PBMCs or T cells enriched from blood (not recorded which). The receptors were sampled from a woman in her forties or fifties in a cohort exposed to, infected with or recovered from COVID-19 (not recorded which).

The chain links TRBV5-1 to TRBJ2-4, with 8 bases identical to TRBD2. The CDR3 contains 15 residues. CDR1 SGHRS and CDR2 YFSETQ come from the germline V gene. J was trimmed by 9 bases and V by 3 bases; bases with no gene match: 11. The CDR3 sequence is CASSSGREGLSIQYF. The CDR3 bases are TGCGCCAGCAGCTCGGGCCGGGAGGGCCTCTCCATTCAGTACTTC.

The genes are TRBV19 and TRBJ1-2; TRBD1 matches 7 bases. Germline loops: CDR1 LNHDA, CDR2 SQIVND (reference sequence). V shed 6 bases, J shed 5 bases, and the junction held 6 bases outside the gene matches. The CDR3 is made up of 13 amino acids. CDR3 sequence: CASSIRTGYGYTF. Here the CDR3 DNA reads TGTGCCAGTAGCATAAGGACAGGATATGGCTACACCTTC.

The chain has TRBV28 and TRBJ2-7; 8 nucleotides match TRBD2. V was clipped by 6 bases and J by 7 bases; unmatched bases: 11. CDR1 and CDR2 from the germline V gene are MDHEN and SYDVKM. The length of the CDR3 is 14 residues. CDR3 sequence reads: CASRSRSGSYEQYF. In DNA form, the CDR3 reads TGTGCCAGCAGATCTAGGAGCGGGAGCTATGAGCAGTACTTC.

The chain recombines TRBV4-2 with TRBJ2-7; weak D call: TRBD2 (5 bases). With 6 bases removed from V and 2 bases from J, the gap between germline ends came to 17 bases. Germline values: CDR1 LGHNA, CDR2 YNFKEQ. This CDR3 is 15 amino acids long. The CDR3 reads CASSPTGSLAYEQYF. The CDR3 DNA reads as TGTGCCAGCAGTCCCACGGGGTCCCTGGCCTACGAGCAGTACTTC.

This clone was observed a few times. The CDR3: CAIRRTENQETQYF. As DNA, the CDR3 is TGTGCCATCAGAAGGACAGAAAACCAAGAGACCCAGTACTTC. The V gene is TRBV10-3, the J gene TRBJ2-5, with a possible D match to TRBD1 (6 bases). V was trimmed by 6 bases and J by 0 bases, leaving 11 bases between them. The CDR3 has 14 residues. The germline V gene has CDR1 ENHRY and CDR2 SYGVKD.

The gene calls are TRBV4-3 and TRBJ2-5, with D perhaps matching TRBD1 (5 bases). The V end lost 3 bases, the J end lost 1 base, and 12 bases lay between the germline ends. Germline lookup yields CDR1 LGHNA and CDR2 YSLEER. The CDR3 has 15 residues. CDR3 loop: CASSHRGDSQETQYF. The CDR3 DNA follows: TGCGCCAGCAGCCACCGAGGAGACAGCCAAGAGACCCAGTACTTC.

CDR3: CASSSPSRGRYQETQYF. The CDR3 DNA reads as TGTGCCAGCAGTTCGCCCTCCAGGGGCAGGTACCAAGAGACCCAGTACTTC. The V call is TRBV6-2 or TRBV6-3, the J call TRBJ2-5, with a weak D call TRBD1 (6 bases). The CDR3 is made up of 17 amino acids. V was trimmed by 4 bases and J by 0 bases, leaving 18 bases between them. Germline values: CDR1 MNHEY, CDR2 SVGEGT.

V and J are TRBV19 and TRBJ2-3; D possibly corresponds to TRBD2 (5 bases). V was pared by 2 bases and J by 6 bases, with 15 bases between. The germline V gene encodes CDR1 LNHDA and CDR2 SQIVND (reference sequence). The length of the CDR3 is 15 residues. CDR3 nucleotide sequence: TGTGCCAGTAGTATAAGAGGAACGGGGAGCGATACGCAGTATTTT. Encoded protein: CASSIRGTGSDTQYF.

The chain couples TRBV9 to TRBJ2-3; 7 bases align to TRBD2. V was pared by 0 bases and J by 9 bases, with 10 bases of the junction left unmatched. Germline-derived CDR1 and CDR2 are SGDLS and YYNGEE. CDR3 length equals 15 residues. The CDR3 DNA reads TGTGCCAGCAGCGTAGGGCTAGCGGCCACAGGAACGCAGTATTTT. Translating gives CASSVGLAATGTQYF.

The CDR3 region has the DNA TGTGCCAGCAGCACCGGGACAGGGCCCAGCGGGGACACAGATACGCAGTATTTT. It is translated as CASSTGTGPSGDTDTQYF. The V gene is TRBV6-2 or TRBV6-3, the J gene TRBJ2-3, with 9 bases matching TRBD1. The CDR3 runs to 18 residues. CDR1 is MNHEY and CDR2 is SVGEGT in the germline V gene. V shed 6 bases, J shed 2 bases, and the junction held 15 bases outside the gene matches.

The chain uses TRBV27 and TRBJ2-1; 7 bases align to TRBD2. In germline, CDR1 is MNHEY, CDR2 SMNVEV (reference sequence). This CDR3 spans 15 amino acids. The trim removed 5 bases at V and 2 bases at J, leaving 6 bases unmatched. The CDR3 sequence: CASSPRAGTYNEQFF. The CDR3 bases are TGTGCCAGCAGTCCCAGAGCGGGAACCTACAATGAGCAGTTCTTC.

DNA of the CDR3: TGTGCCAGCAGCCAAGATGCTAGCGGTGGTAAAGAGTATTTT. Protein sequence: CASSQDASGGKEYF. V and J are TRBV3-1 (or the pseudogene TRBV3-2) and TRBJ2-3, with 7 bases aligning to TRBD2. The J segment lost 13 bases and the V segment lost 0 bases, leaving 10 bases of the junction unmatched. The CDR3 is 14 residues long. CDR1 LGHDT and CDR2 YNNKEL come from the germline V gene (reference sequence).

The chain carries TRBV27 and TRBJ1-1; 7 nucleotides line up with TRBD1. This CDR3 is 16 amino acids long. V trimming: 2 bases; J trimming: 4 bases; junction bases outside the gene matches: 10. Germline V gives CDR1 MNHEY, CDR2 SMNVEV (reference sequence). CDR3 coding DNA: TGTGCCAGCAGTTTAAGGTGGACAGGATCGAGCACTGAAGCTTTCTTT. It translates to CASSLRWTGSSTEAFF.

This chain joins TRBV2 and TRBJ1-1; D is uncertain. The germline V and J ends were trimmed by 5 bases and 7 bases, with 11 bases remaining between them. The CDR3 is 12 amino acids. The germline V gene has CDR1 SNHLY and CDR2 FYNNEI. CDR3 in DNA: TGTGCCAGCAGTCCCAGGATGGATGAAGCTTTCTTT. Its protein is CASSPRMDEAFF.

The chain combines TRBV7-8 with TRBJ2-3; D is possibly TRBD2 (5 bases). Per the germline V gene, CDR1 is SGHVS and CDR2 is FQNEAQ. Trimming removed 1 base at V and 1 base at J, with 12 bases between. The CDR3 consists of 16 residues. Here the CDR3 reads CASSLGSLGGTDTQYF. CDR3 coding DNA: TGTGCCAGCAGCTTAGGATCGTTGGGAGGCACAGATACGCAGTATTTT.

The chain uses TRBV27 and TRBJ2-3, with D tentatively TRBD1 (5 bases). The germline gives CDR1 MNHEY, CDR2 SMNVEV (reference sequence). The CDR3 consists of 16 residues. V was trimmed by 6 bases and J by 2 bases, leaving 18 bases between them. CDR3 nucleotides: TGTGCCAGCAGCCGCGACAGAGAGCCCTTCACAGATACGCAGTATTTT. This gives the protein CASSRDREPFTDTQYF.

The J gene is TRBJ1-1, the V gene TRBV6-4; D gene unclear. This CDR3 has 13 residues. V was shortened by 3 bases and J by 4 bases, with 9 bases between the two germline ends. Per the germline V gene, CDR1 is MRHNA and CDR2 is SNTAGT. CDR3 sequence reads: CASSELTGTEAFF. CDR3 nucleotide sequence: TGTGCCAGCAGTGAGTTGACGGGCACTGAAGCTTTCTTT.

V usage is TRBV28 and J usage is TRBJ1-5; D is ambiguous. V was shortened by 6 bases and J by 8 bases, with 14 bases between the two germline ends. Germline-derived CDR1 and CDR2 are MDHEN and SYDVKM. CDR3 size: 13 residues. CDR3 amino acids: CASRREIIKPQHF. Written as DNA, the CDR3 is TGTGCCAGCAGAAGGGAGATAATCAAGCCCCAGCATTTT.

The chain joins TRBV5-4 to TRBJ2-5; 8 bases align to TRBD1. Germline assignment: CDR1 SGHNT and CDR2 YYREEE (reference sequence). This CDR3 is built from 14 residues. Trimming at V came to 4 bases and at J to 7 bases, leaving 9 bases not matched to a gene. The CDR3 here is CASSPLQQGGTQYF. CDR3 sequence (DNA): TGTGCCAGCAGCCCTCTCCAACAGGGGGGGACCCAGTACTTC.

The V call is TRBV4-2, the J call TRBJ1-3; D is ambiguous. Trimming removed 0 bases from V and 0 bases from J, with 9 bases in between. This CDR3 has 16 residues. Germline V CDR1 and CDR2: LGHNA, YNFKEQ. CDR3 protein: CASSQDPGYSGNTIYF. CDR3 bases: TGTGCCAGCAGCCAAGATCCGGGATACTCTGGAAACACCATATATTTT.

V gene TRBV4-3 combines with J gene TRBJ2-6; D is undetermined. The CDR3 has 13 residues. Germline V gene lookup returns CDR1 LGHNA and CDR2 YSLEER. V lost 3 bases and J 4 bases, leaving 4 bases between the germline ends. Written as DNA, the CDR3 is TGCGCCAGCAGCCAGTCGGGGGCCAACGTCCTGACTTTC. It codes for CASSQSGANVLTF.

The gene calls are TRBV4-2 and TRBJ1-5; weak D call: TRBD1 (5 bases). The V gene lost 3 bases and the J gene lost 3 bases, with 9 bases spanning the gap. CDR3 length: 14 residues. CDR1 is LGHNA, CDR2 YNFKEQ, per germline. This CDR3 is CASSQGLVNQPQHF. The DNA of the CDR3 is TGTGCCAGCAGCCAGGGACTAGTCAATCAGCCCCAGCATTTT.

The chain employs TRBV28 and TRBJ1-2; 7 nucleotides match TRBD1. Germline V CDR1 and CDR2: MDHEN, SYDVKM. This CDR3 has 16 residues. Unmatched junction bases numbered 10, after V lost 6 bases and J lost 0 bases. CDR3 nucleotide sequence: TGTGCCAGCAGCCAAGGACAGGTCTTAGCTAACTATGGCTACACCTTC. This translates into CASSQGQVLANYGYTF.